This TCR beta chain derives from a study of regulatory T cells in long-lasting Graves disease. Broader study findings: Relative to new patients (966), persistent patients exhibited greater sharing of public clonotypes (approximately 2,800).

Arm-PCR of CDR3 regions with iRepertoire HTBI primers generated TCR beta libraries. Each CDR3 protein is one row after TCRdb ran MiXCR on the multiplex PCR reads. This sample yields fewer than 550,000 distinct CDR3 sequences, of which around a fifth are seen a single time; approximately 6.4% belongs to the top ten. Time point noted: persistent/refractory GD, antithyroid drugs over 5 years with positive TRAb. TCR sequences were obtained from RNA taken from PBMCs. This clonotype was seen at least ten times. Antigen unknown. This sample comprised peripheral blood mononuclear cells (PBMCs), obtained when the disease was refractory, from a patient treated with antithyroid drugs. This TCR derives from a female donor with Graves disease.

CDR3 DNA: TGTGCCAGCAGTCTTACAGGGAATGGCAATCAGCCCCAGCATTTT. It encodes CASSLTGNGNQPQHF. The chain is built from TRBV12-3 or TRBV12-4 and TRBJ1-5, with D possibly TRBD1 on 6 matching bases. The V and J ends lost 5 bases and 2 bases respectively, with 13 bases between them. The CDR3 consists of 15 residues.